The T cell receptor (beta chain) described here comes from a study of T cells after yellow fever vaccination. Study-level background: Fractions with few cells were prepared using SMART-Seq v4 Ultra Low Input. Study findings and constraints: CD4 and CD8 compartments shared a small share of clonotypes, likely from convergent recombination. Clones from primary vaccination mostly reappeared after the booster (approximately 96% CD4, under 90% CD8).

Worth noting for this clonotype: Its antigen is as yet unknown.

The CDR3 runs to 12 residues. The V gene's germline CDR1 is SNHLY and CDR2 FYNNEI. The V end was cut by 8 bases, the J end by 5 bases, with 12 bases between. TCRdb passed the 5' RACE reads through MiXCR, listing each CDR3 protein once. There are about 170,000 distinct CDR3 sequences in the sample; approximately 11% occur only once, and 36% lies in the top ten. The input for sequencing was CD8+ T cells sorted from PBMCs, taken 15 days after the yellow fever booster vaccination. The chain carries TRBV2 and TRBJ1-1; D gene ambiguous. This receptor was obtained from a man younger than 35 who received the YFV17D yellow fever vaccine. DNA of the CDR3: TGTGCCAGCCGGGCAGCGAGTACTGAAGCTTTCTTT. Its protein product is CASRAASTEAFF.